This T cell receptor beta chain was documented in a study of Tregs in tolerant kidney transplant recipients. To note about this clone: Its antigen is currently unknown.

This table comes from immunoSEQ multiplex PCR, and its TCRdb copy is limited to in-frame clones, with some not included. The data show tens of thousands of clones, 80% to 90% seen once. Study results and limitations: The most relevant donor-specific Treg TCRbeta repertoire apparently came from expansion with activated donor B cells.

Mixed chimerism was transient after nonmyeloablative marrow transplants from related graft donors. CDR1 MNHNS and CDR2 SASEGT come from the germline V gene. Deletions cut 6 bases from V and 7 bases from J, with 13 bases between. The CDR3 sequence is 13 residues long. The sequence derives from a human patient who received a combined kidney and bone marrow transplant. Certain T cells may be donor cells from the graft. Specimen: CD4+ T cells from blood (PBMCs), collected 6 months after the transplant. This sequence joins TRBV6-1 and TRBJ1-5; D not certain. CDR3 coding DNA: TGTGCCAGCAGCCCCGAGGCCCGGCAGCCCCAGCATTTT. Protein product: CASSPEARQPQHF.